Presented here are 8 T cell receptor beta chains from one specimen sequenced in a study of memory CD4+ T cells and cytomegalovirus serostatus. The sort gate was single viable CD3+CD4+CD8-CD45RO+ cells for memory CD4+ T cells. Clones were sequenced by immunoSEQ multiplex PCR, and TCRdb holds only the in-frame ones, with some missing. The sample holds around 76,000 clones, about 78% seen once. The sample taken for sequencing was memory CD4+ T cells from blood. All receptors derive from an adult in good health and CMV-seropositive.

CDR3 amino acids: CASSLWVGETQYF. The CDR3 DNA reads TGTGCCAGCAGTTTATGGGTAGGGGAGACCCAGTACTTC. V usage is TRBV28 and J usage is TRBJ2-5; no clear D. V lost 0 bases and J 5 bases, leaving 7 bases between the germline ends. Germline assignment: CDR1 MDHEN and CDR2 SYDVKM. This CDR3 is built from 13 residues.

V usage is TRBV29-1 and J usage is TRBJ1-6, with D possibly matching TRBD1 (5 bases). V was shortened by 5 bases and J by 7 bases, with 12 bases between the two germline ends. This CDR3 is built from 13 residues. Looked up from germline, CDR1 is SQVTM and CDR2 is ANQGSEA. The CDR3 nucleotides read TGCAGCGTTACTCAGGGAGGGAATTCACCCCTCCACTTT. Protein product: CSVTQGGNSPLHF.

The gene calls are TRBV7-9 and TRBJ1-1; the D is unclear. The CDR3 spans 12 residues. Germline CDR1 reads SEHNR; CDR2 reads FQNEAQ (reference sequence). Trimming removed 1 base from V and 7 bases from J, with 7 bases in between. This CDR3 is CASSLVGIEAFF. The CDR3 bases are TGTGCCAGCAGCTTAGTGGGGATTGAAGCTTTCTTT.

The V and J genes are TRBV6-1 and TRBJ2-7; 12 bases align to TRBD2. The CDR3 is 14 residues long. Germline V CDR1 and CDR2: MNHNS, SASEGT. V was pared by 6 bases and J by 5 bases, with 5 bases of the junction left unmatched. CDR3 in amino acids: CASRGTSGLDEQYV. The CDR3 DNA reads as TGTGCCAGCAGGGGGACTAGCGGGTTAGACGAGCAGTACGTC.

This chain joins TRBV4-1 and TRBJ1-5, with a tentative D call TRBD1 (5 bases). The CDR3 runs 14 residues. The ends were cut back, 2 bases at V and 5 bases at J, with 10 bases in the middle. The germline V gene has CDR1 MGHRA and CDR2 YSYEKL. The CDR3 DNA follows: TGCGCCAGCAGCCAACTGACAGTCCATCAGCCCCAGCATTTT. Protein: CASSQLTVHQPQHF.

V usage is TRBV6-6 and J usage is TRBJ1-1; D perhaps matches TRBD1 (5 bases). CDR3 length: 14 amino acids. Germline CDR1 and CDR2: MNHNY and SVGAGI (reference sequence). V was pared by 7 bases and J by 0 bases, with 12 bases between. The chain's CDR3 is CASKQQEMNTEAFF. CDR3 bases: TGTGCCAGCAAACAACAGGAAATGAACACTGAAGCTTTCTTT.

CDR3 protein: CASSPLRQEQFF. CDR3 nucleotide sequence: TGTGCCAGCTCACCACTAAGGCAGGAGCAGTTCTTC. V usage is TRBV18 and J usage is TRBJ2-1; D gene uncertain. This CDR3 has 12 amino acids. Germline V gives CDR1 KGHSH, CDR2 LQKENI. Between the trimmed V and J ends, which lost 1 base and 10 bases, there was a span of 8 bases.

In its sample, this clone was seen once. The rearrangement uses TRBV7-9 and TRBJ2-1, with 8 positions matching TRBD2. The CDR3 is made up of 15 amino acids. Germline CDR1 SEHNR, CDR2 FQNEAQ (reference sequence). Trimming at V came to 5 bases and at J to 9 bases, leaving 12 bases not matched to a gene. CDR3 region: CASSLSGLVFTEQFF. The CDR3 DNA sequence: TGTGCCAGCAGCCTCTCGGGACTAGTTTTCACTGAGCAGTTCTTC.